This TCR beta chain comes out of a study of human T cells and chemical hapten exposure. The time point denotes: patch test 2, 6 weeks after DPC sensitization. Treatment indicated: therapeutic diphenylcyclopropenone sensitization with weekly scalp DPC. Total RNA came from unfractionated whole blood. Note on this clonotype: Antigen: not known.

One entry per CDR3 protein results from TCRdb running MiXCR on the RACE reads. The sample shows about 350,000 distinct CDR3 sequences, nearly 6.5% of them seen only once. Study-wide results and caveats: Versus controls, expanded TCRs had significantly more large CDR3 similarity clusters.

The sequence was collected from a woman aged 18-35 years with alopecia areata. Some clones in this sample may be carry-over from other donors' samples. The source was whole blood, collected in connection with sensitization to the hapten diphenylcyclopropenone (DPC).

CDR3 sequence: CSAYRGVGNTIYF. The CDR3 DNA reads TGCAGTGCCTACAGGGGGGTGGGCAACACCATATATTTT. The J gene is TRBJ1-3, the V gene TRBV20-1; 8 positions match TRBD1. CDR3 length equals 13 residues. V dropped 6 bases and J dropped 7; count of bases not matched to a gene: 8. Germline CDR1 reads DFQATT; CDR2 reads SNEGSKA (reference sequence).